This T cell receptor beta chain is drawn from a study of shared clonotypes between healthy human individuals. Study-level background: A donor's plate count was three for CD4 naive and three for CD4 memory; CD8 naive had two and CD8 memory one.

Here immunoSEQ multiplex PCR was the method, and the copy in TCRdb shows in-frame clones only, minus some. The sample shows about 2.1 million clones, about 92% of them seen only once. About this clone itself: Its antigen remains unknown.

Study results and limitations: Shared clonotypes across all four donors exceeded non-shared ones in generation probability.

CD45RO-negative CD8 cells positively selected for CCR7 made up the naive population, which excluded terminally differentiated effector memory CD45RA+ cells. The CDR3 extends over 14 amino acids. CDR1 is GTSNPN, CDR2 SVGIG, per germline (reference sequence). Trimming cost V 5 bases and J 6 bases; bases outside gene matches: 13. Input material: naive CD8+ T cells from PBMCs. This sequence originates from a young man in good health. Some clones in this sample may be carry-over from other donors' samples. V gene TRBV30 combines with J gene TRBJ2-7, with 7 positions matching TRBD2. The CDR3 sequence: CAWDPRAGESEQYF. CDR3 bases: TGTGCCTGGGACCCAAGGGCGGGAGAGTCCGAGCAGTACTTC.